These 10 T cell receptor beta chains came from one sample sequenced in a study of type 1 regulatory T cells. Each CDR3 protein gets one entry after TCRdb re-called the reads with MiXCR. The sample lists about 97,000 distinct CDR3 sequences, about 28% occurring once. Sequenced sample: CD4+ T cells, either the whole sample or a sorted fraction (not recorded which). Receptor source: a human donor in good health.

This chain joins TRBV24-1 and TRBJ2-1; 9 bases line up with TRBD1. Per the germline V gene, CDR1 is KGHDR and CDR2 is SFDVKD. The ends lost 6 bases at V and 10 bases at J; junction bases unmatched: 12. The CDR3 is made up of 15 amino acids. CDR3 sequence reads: CATSTGGVGDGEQFF. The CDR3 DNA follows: TGTGCCACCAGTACAGGGGGCGTCGGGGATGGGGAGCAGTTCTTC.

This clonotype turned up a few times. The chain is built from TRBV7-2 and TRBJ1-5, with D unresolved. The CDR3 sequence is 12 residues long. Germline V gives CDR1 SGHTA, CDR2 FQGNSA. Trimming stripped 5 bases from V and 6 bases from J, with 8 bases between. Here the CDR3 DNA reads TGTGCCAGCAGCATGCTCGGTCAGCCCCAGCATTTT. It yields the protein CASSMLGQPQHF.

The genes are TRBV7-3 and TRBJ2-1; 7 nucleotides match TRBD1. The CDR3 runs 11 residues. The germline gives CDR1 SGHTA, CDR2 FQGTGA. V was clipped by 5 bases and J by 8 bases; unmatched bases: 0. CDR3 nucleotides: TGTGCCAGCAGCAGGGGGCATGAGCAGTTCTTC. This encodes CASSRGHEQFF. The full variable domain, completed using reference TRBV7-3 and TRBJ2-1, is GAGVSQTPSNKVTEKGKYVELRCDPISGHTALYWYRQSLGQGPEFLIYFQGTGAADDSGLPNDRFFAVRPEGSVSTLKIQRTERGDSAVYLCASSRGHEQFFGPGTRLTVL.

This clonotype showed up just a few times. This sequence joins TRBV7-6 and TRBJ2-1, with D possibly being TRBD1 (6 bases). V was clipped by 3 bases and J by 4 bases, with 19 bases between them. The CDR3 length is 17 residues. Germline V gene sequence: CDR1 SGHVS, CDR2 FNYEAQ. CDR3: CASSLPRQVKSYNEQFF. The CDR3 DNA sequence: TGTGCCAGCAGCTTGCCCCGACAGGTTAAATCTTACAATGAGCAGTTCTTC.

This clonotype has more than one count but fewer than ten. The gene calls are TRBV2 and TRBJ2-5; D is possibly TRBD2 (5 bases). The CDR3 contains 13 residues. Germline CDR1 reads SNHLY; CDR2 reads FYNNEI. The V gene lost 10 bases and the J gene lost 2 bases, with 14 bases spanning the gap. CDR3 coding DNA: TGTGCCACCCCCCCGGGGTTGCAAGAGACCCAGTACTTC. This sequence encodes CATPPGLQETQYF.

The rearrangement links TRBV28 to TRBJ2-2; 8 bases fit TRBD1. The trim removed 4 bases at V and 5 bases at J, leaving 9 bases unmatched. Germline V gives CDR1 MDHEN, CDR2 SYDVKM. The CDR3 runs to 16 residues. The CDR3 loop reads CASSSGTGMYTGELFF. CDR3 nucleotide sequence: TGTGCCAGCAGTTCGGGGACAGGAATGTATACCGGGGAGCTGTTTTTT.

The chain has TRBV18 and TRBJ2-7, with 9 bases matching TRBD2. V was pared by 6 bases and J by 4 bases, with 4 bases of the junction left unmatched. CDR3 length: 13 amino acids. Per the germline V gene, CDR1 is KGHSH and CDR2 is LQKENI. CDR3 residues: CASSLGLAYEQYF. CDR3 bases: TGTGCCAGCTCGCTGGGACTAGCTTACGAGCAGTACTTC.

CDR3 sequence reads: CASSVGQAQETQYF. The CDR3 bases are TGTGCCAGCAGTGTTGGACAGGCTCAAGAGACCCAGTACTTC. V gene TRBV12-3 or TRBV12-4 combines with J gene TRBJ2-5; 7 bases align to TRBD1. V was pared by 5 bases and J by 2 bases, with 5 bases of the junction left unmatched. CDR3 length: 14 amino acids.

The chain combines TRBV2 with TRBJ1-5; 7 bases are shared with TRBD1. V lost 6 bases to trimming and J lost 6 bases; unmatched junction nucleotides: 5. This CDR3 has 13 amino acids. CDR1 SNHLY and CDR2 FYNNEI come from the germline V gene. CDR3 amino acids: CASSEQGSQPQHF. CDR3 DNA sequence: TGTGCCAGCAGCGAACAGGGGAGTCAGCCCCAGCATTTT.

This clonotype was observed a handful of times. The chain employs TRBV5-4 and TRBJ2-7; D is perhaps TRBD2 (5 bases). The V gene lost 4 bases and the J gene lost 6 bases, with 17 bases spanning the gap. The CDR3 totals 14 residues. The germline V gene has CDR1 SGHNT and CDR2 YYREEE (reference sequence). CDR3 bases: TGTGCCAGCAGCCCCGGACTGGGGTGGGTCGAGCAGTACTTC. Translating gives CASSPGLGWVEQYF.